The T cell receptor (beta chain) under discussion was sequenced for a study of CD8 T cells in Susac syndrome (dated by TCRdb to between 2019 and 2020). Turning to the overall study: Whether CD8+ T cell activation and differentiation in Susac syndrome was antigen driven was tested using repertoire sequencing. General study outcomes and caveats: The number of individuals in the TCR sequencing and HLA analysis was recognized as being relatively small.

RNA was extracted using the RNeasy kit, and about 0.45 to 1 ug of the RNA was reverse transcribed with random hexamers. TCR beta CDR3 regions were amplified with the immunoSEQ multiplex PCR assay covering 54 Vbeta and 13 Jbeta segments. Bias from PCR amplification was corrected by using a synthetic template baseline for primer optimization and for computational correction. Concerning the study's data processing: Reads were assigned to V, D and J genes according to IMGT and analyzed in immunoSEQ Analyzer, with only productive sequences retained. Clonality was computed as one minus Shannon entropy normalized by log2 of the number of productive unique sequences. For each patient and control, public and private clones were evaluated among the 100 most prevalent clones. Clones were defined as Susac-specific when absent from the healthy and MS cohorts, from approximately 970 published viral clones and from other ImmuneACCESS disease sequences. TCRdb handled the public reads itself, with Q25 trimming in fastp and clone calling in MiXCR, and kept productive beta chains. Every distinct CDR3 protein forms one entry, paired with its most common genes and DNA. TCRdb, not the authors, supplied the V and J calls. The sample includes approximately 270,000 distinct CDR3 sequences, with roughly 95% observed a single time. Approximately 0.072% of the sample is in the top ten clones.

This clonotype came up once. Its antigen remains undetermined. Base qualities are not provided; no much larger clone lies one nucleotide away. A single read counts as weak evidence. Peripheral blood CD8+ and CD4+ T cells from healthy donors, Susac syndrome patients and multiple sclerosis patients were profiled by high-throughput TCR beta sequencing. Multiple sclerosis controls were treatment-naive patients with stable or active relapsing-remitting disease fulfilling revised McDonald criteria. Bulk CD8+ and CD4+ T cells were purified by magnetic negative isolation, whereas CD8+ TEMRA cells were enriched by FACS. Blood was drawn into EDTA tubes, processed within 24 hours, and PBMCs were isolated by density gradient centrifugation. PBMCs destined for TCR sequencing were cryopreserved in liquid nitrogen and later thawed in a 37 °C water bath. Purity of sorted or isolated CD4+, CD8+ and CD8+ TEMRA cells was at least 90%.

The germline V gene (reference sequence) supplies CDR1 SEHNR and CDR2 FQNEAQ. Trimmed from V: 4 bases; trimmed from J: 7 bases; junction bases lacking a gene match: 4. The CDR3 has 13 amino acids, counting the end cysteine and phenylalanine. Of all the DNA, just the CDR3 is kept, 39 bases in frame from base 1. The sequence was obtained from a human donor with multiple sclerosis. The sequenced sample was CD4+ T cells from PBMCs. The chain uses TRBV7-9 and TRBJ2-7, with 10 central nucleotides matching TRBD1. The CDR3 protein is CASSSGQGREQYF. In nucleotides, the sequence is TGTGCCAGCAGCTCGGGACAGGGGCGAGAGCAGTACTTC.